Sequencing of this T cell receptor (beta chain) was carried out in a study of CD8 T cells in ankylosing spondylitis. This CDR3 region has 14 residues. V was shortened by 3 bases and J by 1 base, with 9 bases between the two germline ends. Germline V gene data show CDR1 as SGHNT and CDR2 as YENEEA. TCRdb fed the 5' RACE reads into MiXCR, producing one record per CDR3 protein. The table has 150,000 to 200,000 distinct CDR3 sequences, approximately 18% seen once. The sequence derives from a male donor between 5 and 35 years old with ankylosing spondylitis or in good health (not recorded which). This rearrangement joins TRBV11-3 to TRBJ1-1; no definite D call. Sequencing was done on a sample of blood, either unsorted or a sorted T cell fraction (not recorded which). CDR3 in amino acids: CASSFGFGNTEAFF. In DNA form, the CDR3 reads TGTGCCAGCAGCTTTGGCTTTGGGAACACTGAAGCTTTCTTT.